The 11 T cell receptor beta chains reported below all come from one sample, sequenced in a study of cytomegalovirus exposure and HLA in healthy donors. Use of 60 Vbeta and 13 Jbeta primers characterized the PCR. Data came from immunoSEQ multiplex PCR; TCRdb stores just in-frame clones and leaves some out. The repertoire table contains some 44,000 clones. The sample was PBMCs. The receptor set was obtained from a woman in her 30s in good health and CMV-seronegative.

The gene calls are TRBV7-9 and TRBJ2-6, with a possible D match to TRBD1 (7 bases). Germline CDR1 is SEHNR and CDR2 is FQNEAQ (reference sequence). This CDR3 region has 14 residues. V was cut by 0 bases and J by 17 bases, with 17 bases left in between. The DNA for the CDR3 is TGTGCCAGCAGCTTAGCGGTGACAGGGCGGGAAATGACTTTC. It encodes CASSLAVTGREMTF.

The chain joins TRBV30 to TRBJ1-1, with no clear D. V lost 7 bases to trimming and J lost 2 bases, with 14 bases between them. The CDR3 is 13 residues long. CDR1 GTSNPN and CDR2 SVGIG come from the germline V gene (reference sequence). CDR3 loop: CAYQRIFNTEAFF. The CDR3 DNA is TGTGCCTACCAGCGGATATTTAACACTGAAGCTTTCTTT.

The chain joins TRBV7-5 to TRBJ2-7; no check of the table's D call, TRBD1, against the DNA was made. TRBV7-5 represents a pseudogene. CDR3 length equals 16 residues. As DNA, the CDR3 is TGTGCCAGAAGCCAACACTATGAGACAGAGAACCTCAAGCAGTACTTC. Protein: CARSQHYETENLKQYF.

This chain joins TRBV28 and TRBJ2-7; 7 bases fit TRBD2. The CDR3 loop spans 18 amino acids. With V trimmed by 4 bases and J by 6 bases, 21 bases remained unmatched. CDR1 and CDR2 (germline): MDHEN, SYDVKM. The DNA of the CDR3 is TGTGCCAGCAGTTCGTCGGTGCTCTCCGGGAGGCCCCTTGGCGAGCAGTACTTC. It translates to CASSSSVLSGRPLGEQYF.

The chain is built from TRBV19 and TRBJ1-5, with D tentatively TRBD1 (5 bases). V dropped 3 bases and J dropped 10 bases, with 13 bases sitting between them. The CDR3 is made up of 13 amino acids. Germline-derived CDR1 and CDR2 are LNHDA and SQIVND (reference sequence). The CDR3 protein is CASSISREQPQHF. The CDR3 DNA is TGTGCCAGTAGTATCTCCAGGGAACAACCCCAGCATTTT.

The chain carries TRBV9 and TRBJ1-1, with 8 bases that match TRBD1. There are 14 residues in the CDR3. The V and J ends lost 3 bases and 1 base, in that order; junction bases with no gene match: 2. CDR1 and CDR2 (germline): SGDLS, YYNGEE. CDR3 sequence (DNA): TGTGCCAGCAGCGCAGGGACAGGGAACACTGAAGCTTTCTTT. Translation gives CASSAGTGNTEAFF.

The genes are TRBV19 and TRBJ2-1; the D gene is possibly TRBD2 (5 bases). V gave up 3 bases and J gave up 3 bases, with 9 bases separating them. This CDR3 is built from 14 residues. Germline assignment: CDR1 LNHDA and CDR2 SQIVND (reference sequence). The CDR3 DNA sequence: TGTGCCAGTAGTATGGGAGCTGTCTACAATGAGCAGTTCTTC. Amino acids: CASSMGAVYNEQFF.

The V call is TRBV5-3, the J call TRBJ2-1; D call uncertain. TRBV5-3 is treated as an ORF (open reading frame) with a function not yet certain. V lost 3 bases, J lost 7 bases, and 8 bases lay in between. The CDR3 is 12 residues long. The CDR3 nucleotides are TGTGCCAGAAGCTCTTACTCGAATGAGCAGTTCTTC. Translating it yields CARSSYSNEQFF.

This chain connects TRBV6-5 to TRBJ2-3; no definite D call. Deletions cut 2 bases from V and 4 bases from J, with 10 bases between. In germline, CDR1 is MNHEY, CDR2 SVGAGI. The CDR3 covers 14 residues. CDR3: CASSYGPAPDTQYF. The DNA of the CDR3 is TGTGCCAGCAGTTACGGGCCAGCTCCAGATACGCAGTATTTT.

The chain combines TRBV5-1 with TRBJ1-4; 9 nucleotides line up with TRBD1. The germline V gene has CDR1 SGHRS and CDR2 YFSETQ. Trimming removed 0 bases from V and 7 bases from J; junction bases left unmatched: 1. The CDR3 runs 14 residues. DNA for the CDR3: TGCGCCAGCAGCTTGGGGACAGGGGCTGAAAAACTGTTTTTT. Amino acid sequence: CASSLGTGAEKLFF.

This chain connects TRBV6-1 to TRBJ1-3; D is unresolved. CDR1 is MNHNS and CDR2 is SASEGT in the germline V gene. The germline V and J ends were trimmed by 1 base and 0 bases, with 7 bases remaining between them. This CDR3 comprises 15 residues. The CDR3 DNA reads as TGTGCCAGCAGTGAAGAAAACTACTCTGGAAACACCATATATTTT. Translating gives CASSEENYSGNTIYF.